This T cell receptor (beta chain) was recovered during a study of CD8+ T cells in alopecia areata. cDNA prepared by RNA extraction and subsequent reverse transcription served as the template for sequencing. Sequencing used immunoSEQ multiplex PCR; TCRdb keeps in-frame clones, though not all of them. The repertoire holds about 200,000 clones, with 60% as singletons. The study's findings and limits: Unlike in mice, where it was clearer, TCR sharing across patients was less clear, possibly HLA-related.

Noted treatment: oral pan-JAK inhibitor, 5-10 mg twice daily. CDR1 and CDR2 (germline): MGHDK, SYGVNS. V trimming: 2 bases; J trimming: 6 bases; junction bases outside the gene matches: 7. The CDR3 extends over 16 amino acids. In regard to this clone: Its matching antigen is unknown.

The V and J genes are TRBV25-1 and TRBJ2-3; the match to TRBD1 covers 11 bases. The sequencing here drew on CD4+ T cells sorted from blood, taken at week 24, from a patient treated with tofacitinib. This receptor was obtained from a human donor with alopecia areata. The CDR3 reads CASSERTGGLGDTQYF. The CDR3 DNA is TGTGCCAGCAGTGAAAGGACAGGGGGCCTCGGGGATACGCAGTATTTT.